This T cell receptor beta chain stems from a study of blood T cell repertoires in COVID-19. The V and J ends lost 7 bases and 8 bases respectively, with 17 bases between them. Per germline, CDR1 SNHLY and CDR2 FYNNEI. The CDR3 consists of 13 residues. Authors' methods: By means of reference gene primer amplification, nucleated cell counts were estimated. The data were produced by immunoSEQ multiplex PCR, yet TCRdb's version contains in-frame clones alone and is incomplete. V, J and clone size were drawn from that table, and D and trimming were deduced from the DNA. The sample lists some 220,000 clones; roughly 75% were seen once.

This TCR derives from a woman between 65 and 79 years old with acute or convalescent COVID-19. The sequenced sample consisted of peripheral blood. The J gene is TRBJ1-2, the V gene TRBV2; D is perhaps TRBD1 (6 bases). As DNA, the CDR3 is TGTGCCAGCACTAAACAGGGTTCGGTGGGCTACACCTTC. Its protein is CASTKQGSVGYTF. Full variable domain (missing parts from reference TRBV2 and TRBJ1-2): EPEVTQTPSHQVTQMGQEVILRCVPISNHLYFYWYRQILGQKVEFLVSFYNNEISEKSEIFDDQFSVERPDGSNFTLKIRSTKLEDSAMYFCASTKQGSVGYTFGSGTRLTVV.